These T cell receptor beta chains were read from a single sample in a study of blood T cell repertoires in COVID-19. The protocol was immunoSEQ multiplex PCR, while the TCRdb copy is restricted to in-frame clones and leaves out a portion. The sample lists some 94,000 clones; around 90% were seen once. Specimen: peripheral blood. The receptors derive from a woman aged 60 to 75 with COVID-19, enrolled during active disease. Each CDR3 is given with its conserved first and last residue. The order of the fields is clone size, D gene, J gene, V gene, CDR3 protein, CDR3 DNA. A D gene is named only where the DNA matches it firmly. Clone sizes are given selectively: once, few, many, or a class where the clone is expanded.

abundance: -
d_gene: TRBD2
j_gene: TRBJ2-3
v_gene: TRBV4-2
CDR3aa: CASSPTSGGSDTQYF
CDR3nt: TGTGCCAGCAGTCCAACTAGCGGGGGATCAGATACGCAGTATTTT

abundance: -
d_gene: TRBD1
j_gene: TRBJ2-7
v_gene: TRBV6-1
CDR3aa: CASRDRGQYEQYF
CDR3nt: TGTGCCAGCAGGGACAGGGGGCAATACGAGCAGTACTTC

abundance: -
d_gene: TRBD1
j_gene: TRBJ1-6
v_gene: TRBV15
CDR3aa: CATSSRQGYYSPLHF
CDR3nt: TGTGCCACCAGCAGCCGACAGGGTTACTATTCACCCCTCCACTTT

abundance: -
d_gene: -
j_gene: TRBJ1-4
v_gene: TRBV18
CDR3aa: CASSPTRATNEKLFF
CDR3nt: TGTGCCAGCTCACCAACGCGTGCAACTAATGAAAAACTGTTTTTT

abundance: -
d_gene: -
j_gene: TRBJ1-5
v_gene: TRBV27
CDR3aa: CASSPLQGHQPQHF
CDR3nt: TGTGCCAGCAGTCCACTACAGGGTCATCAGCCCCAGCATTTT

abundance: -
d_gene: -
j_gene: TRBJ2-6
v_gene: TRBV6-6
CDR3aa: CASSGEGANVLTF
CDR3nt: TGTGCCAGCAGCGGGGAGGGGGCCAACGTCCTGACTTTC

abundance: -
d_gene: TRBD1
j_gene: TRBJ2-7
v_gene: TRBV19
CDR3aa: CASSIGQGAYEQYF
CDR3nt: TGTGCCAGTAGTATAGGACAGGGGGCCTACGAGCAGTACTTC

abundance: -
d_gene: -
j_gene: TRBJ1-2
v_gene: TRBV19
CDR3aa: CASREVSGGYTF
CDR3nt: TGTGCCAGTAGGGAGGTTTCGGGTGGCTACACCTTC

abundance: -
d_gene: -
j_gene: TRBJ2-3
v_gene: TRBV5-1
CDR3aa: CASSFLFTNTDTQYF
CDR3nt: TGCGCCAGCAGCTTTCTTTTCACTAACACAGATACGCAGTATTTT

abundance: -
d_gene: TRBD2
j_gene: TRBJ2-7
v_gene: TRBV7-2
CDR3aa: CASSPTGTNTYEQYF
CDR3nt: TGTGCCAGCAGCCCGACCGGGACTAACACCTACGAGCAGTACTTC

abundance: -
d_gene: TRBD2
j_gene: TRBJ2-1
v_gene: TRBV5-1
CDR3aa: CASSFGTSVGDEQFF
CDR3nt: TGCGCCAGCAGCTTTGGGACTAGCGTGGGGGATGAGCAGTTCTTC

abundance: -
d_gene: TRBD1
j_gene: TRBJ1-4
v_gene: TRBV3-1/TRBV3-2
CDR3aa: CASSPGQGGWEKLFF
CDR3nt: TGTGCCAGCAGCCCTGGACAGGGCGGGTGGGAAAAACTGTTTTTT

abundance: -
d_gene: TRBD1
j_gene: TRBJ1-1
v_gene: TRBV5-1
CDR3aa: CASSFQDRTEAFF
CDR3nt: TGCGCCAGCAGCTTTCAGGACAGGACTGAAGCTTTCTTT

abundance: -
d_gene: TRBD1
j_gene: TRBJ1-5
v_gene: TRBV7-6
CDR3aa: CASSLGPGRGQPQHF
CDR3nt: TGTGCCAGCAGCTTAGGCCCCGGCAGGGGGCAGCCCCAGCATTTT

abundance: -
d_gene: -
j_gene: TRBJ1-2
v_gene: TRBV28
CDR3aa: CASSLTQGPGYTF
CDR3nt: TGTGCCAGCAGTTTAACTCAGGGGCCTGGCTACACCTTC

abundance: -
d_gene: TRBD2
j_gene: TRBJ2-3
v_gene: TRBV6-5
CDR3aa: CATIDQRGTDTQYF
CDR3nt: TGTGCCACCATCGACCAGCGGGGTACAGATACGCAGTATTTT

abundance: -
d_gene: -
j_gene: TRBJ1-1
v_gene: TRBV28
CDR3aa: CASSIPENTEAFF
CDR3nt: TGTGCCAGCAGTATACCAGAGAACACTGAAGCTTTCTTT

abundance: -
d_gene: TRBD1
j_gene: TRBJ1-6
v_gene: TRBV10-3
CDR3aa: CAIRMTGDNSPLHF
CDR3nt: TGTGCCATCAGAATGACAGGGGATAATTCACCCCTCCACTTT

abundance: -
d_gene: TRBD1
j_gene: TRBJ1-2
v_gene: TRBV7-9
CDR3aa: CASSLSGQGAYGYTF
CDR3nt: TGTGCCAGCAGCTTATCGGGACAGGGGGCCTATGGCTACACCTTC

abundance: once
d_gene: -
j_gene: TRBJ1-1
v_gene: TRBV7-9
CDR3aa: CASSPDRRFMNTEAFF
CDR3nt: TGTGCCAGCAGCCCAGACAGGAGATTCATGAACACTGAAGCTTTCTTT

abundance: -
d_gene: TRBD1
j_gene: TRBJ2-6
v_gene: TRBV9
CDR3aa: CASSVGTGWSSGANVLTF
CDR3nt: TGTGCCAGCAGCGTAGGGACAGGGTGGTCCTCCGGGGCCAACGTCCTGACTTTC

abundance: -
d_gene: TRBD1
j_gene: TRBJ1-5
v_gene: TRBV30
CDR3aa: CAWSEPGQGYQPQHF
CDR3nt: TGTGCCTGGAGTGAGCCGGGACAGGGTTATCAGCCCCAGCATTTT

abundance: -
d_gene: TRBD2
j_gene: TRBJ2-3
v_gene: TRBV29-1
CDR3aa: CSAAPLAGSTDTQYF
CDR3nt: TGCAGCGCCGCCCCACTAGCGGGAAGCACAGATACGCAGTATTTT

abundance: -
d_gene: TRBD1
j_gene: TRBJ2-3
v_gene: TRBV3-1/TRBV3-2
CDR3aa: CASSQGDRAGTQYF
CDR3nt: TGTGCCAGCAGCCAAGGGGACAGGGCGGGTACGCAGTATTTT

abundance: -
d_gene: TRBD1
j_gene: TRBJ1-5
v_gene: TRBV6-2/TRBV6-3
CDR3aa: CASSTDRGQGGNQPQHF
CDR3nt: TGTGCCAGCAGTACCGATCGAGGACAGGGAGGGAATCAGCCCCAGCATTTT

abundance: once
d_gene: TRBD1
j_gene: TRBJ2-7
v_gene: TRBV5-1
CDR3aa: CASSRDRAGYEQYF
CDR3nt: TGCGCCAGCAGCCGTGACAGGGCTGGTTACGAGCAGTACTTC

abundance: -
d_gene: -
j_gene: TRBJ1-2
v_gene: TRBV29-1
CDR3aa: CSVVSGLGSYGYTF
CDR3nt: TGCAGCGTTGTTAGTGGTCTAGGATCCTATGGCTACACCTTC

abundance: -
d_gene: TRBD2
j_gene: TRBJ2-5
v_gene: TRBV29-1
CDR3aa: CSVEGTSGETQYF
CDR3nt: TGCAGCGTTGAGGGAACTAGCGGGGAGACCCAGTACTTC

abundance: once
d_gene: -
j_gene: TRBJ1-6
v_gene: TRBV27
CDR3aa: CASSFSWDMDSPLHF
CDR3nt: TGTGCCAGCAGTTTTTCATGGGACATGGATTCACCCCTCCACTTT

abundance: -
d_gene: TRBD1
j_gene: TRBJ1-5
v_gene: TRBV2
CDR3aa: CASSVDRVKQPQHF
CDR3nt: TGTGCCAGCAGCGTGGACAGGGTGAAACAGCCCCAGCATTTT

abundance: -
d_gene: -
j_gene: TRBJ2-7
v_gene: TRBV7-2
CDR3aa: CASSLGGGVYEQYF
CDR3nt: TGTGCCAGCAGCTTAGGGGGAGGAGTCTACGAGCAGTACTTC

abundance: once
d_gene: TRBD2
j_gene: TRBJ2-7
v_gene: TRBV6-5
CDR3aa: CASSSAGGAYEQYF
CDR3nt: TGTGCCAGCAGTTCCGCGGGGGGCGCCTACGAGCAGTACTTC

abundance: -
d_gene: TRBD1
j_gene: TRBJ1-1
v_gene: TRBV18
CDR3aa: CASSPLQGVTEAFF
CDR3nt: TGTGCCAGCTCACCATTACAGGGGGTAACTGAAGCTTTCTTT

abundance: -
d_gene: TRBD1
j_gene: TRBJ2-1
v_gene: TRBV14
CDR3aa: CASSQDRLHEQFF
CDR3nt: TGTGCCAGCAGCCAGGACAGGTTACATGAGCAGTTCTTC

abundance: -
d_gene: TRBD1
j_gene: TRBJ2-1
v_gene: TRBV18
CDR3aa: CASSPQGANSYNEQFF
CDR3nt: TGTGCCAGCTCACCGCAGGGGGCCAACTCCTACAATGAGCAGTTCTTC

abundance: -
d_gene: -
j_gene: TRBJ1-5
v_gene: TRBV2
CDR3aa: CASKEGRVSQPQHF
CDR3nt: TGTGCCAGCAAGGAGGGCAGGGTATCTCAGCCCCAGCATTTT

abundance: -
d_gene: -
j_gene: TRBJ2-1
v_gene: TRBV7-9
CDR3aa: CASSPEHSYNEQFF
CDR3nt: TGTGCCAGCAGCCCGGAGCATTCCTACAATGAGCAGTTCTTC

abundance: once
d_gene: TRBD1
j_gene: TRBJ1-1
v_gene: TRBV5-5
CDR3aa: CASSHRDSFMNTEAFF
CDR3nt: TGTGCCAGCAGCCACCGGGACAGCTTCATGAACACTGAAGCTTTCTTT

abundance: once
d_gene: -
j_gene: TRBJ1-1
v_gene: TRBV28
CDR3aa: CASSSPGHRPTEAFF
CDR3nt: TGTGCCAGCAGTTCCCCCGGACACCGTCCCACTGAAGCTTTCTTT

abundance: once
d_gene: -
j_gene: TRBJ2-7
v_gene: TRBV6-1
CDR3aa: CASSEDGSIGYEQYF
CDR3nt: TGTGCCAGCAGTGAAGATGGGTCAATCGGGTACGAGCAGTACTTC

abundance: -
d_gene: -
j_gene: TRBJ1-6
v_gene: TRBV19
CDR3aa: CAARVGSSYNSPLHF
CDR3nt: TGTGCCGCCCGCGTGGGGAGCTCCTATAATTCACCCCTCCACTTT

abundance: -
d_gene: TRBD1
j_gene: TRBJ1-6
v_gene: TRBV7-9
CDR3aa: CASRDRGGSPLHF
CDR3nt: TGTGCCAGCAGGGACAGGGGTGGTTCACCCCTCCACTTT

abundance: -
d_gene: -
j_gene: TRBJ1-6
v_gene: TRBV7-9
CDR3aa: CASSFSGRPPPLHF
CDR3nt: TGTGCCAGCAGCTTCAGCGGCAGGCCCCCACCCCTCCACTTT

abundance: -
d_gene: -
j_gene: TRBJ1-5
v_gene: TRBV27
CDR3aa: CASSLTGLGGQPQHF
CDR3nt: TGTGCCAGCAGTCTGACAGGTCTAGGGGGTCAGCCCCAGCATTTT

abundance: -
d_gene: -
j_gene: TRBJ1-1
v_gene: TRBV4-1
CDR3aa: CASSLGLSNTEAFF
CDR3nt: TGCGCCAGCAGCCTAGGACTGTCGAACACTGAAGCTTTCTTT

abundance: -
d_gene: TRBD1
j_gene: TRBJ1-2
v_gene: TRBV15
CDR3aa: CATSGTEGAGKFPYYGYTF
CDR3nt: TGTGCCACCAGCGGCACAGAGGGGGCAGGGAAGTTTCCCTACTATGGCTACACCTTC

abundance: few
d_gene: -
j_gene: TRBJ1-1
v_gene: TRBV6-5
CDR3aa: CASSSGQMNTEAFF
CDR3nt: TGTGCCAGCAGTTCCGGTCAAATGAACACTGAAGCTTTCTTT

abundance: once
d_gene: TRBD2
j_gene: TRBJ2-3
v_gene: TRBV15
CDR3aa: CATSERGGTDTQYF
CDR3nt: TGTGCCACCAGCGAACGGGGGGGGACAGATACGCAGTATTTT

abundance: -
d_gene: -
j_gene: TRBJ2-5
v_gene: TRBV5-1
CDR3aa: CASSHRSGPGDQYF
CDR3nt: TGCGCCAGCAGTCACCGATCAGGGCCGGGGGACCAGTACTTC

abundance: -
d_gene: TRBD1
j_gene: TRBJ1-5
v_gene: TRBV20-1
CDR3aa: CSASRTGYSNQPQHF
CDR3nt: TGCAGTGCGAGTAGGACAGGATATAGCAATCAGCCCCAGCATTTT

abundance: -
d_gene: -
j_gene: TRBJ1-4
v_gene: TRBV6-5
CDR3aa: CASTLAGEKLFF
CDR3nt: TGTGCCAGCACCCTCGCGGGGGAAAAACTGTTTTTT

abundance: few
d_gene: TRBD1
j_gene: TRBJ1-2
v_gene: TRBV9
CDR3aa: CASSLGQVYGYTF
CDR3nt: TGTGCCAGCAGCCTAGGACAGGTCTATGGCTACACCTTC

abundance: -
d_gene: -
j_gene: TRBJ1-2
v_gene: TRBV7-8
CDR3aa: CASSLEINYGYTF
CDR3nt: TGTGCCAGCAGCTTGGAGATAAACTATGGCTACACCTTC

abundance: -
d_gene: -
j_gene: TRBJ1-5
v_gene: TRBV4-3
CDR3aa: CASSTSAGISNQPQHF
CDR3nt: TGCGCCAGCAGCACGAGCGCAGGGATTAGCAATCAGCCCCAGCATTTT

abundance: -
d_gene: -
j_gene: TRBJ1-5
v_gene: TRBV19
CDR3aa: CASSIDGSSTYSNQPQHF
CDR3nt: TGTGCCAGTAGTATAGACGGGTCGTCGACTTATAGCAATCAGCCCCAGCATTTT

abundance: -
d_gene: TRBD1
j_gene: TRBJ1-2
v_gene: TRBV11-2
CDR3aa: CASSPDRVYGYTF
CDR3nt: TGTGCCAGCAGCCCGGACAGGGTCTATGGCTACACCTTC